These 31 T cell receptor beta chains came from one sample sequenced in a study of T cell responses to AZD1222 COVID-19 vaccine. The assay was immunoSEQ multiplex PCR, and TCRdb's table has in-frame clones only and misses some. The data contain about 150,000 clones, about 87% of them seen just once; the ten biggest clones take up about 8.9%. The source was peripheral blood, collected 28 days after the second AZD1222 dose. The receptor set was obtained from an adult who received the AZD1222 COVID-19 vaccine.

The J gene is TRBJ2-1, the V gene TRBV24-1, with D perhaps being TRBD1 or TRBD2 (5 bases each). V lost 4 bases, J lost 7 bases, and 16 bases lay in between. The CDR3 sequence is 15 residues long. Germline-derived CDR1 and CDR2 are KGHDR and SFDVKD. For the CDR3, the DNA is TGTGCCACCAGTGACCTGACGGGGCAATGGAATGAGCAGTTCTTC. This translates into CATSDLTGQWNEQFF.

V is TRBV9 and J is TRBJ2-7; D gene unclear. Germline assignment: CDR1 SGDLS and CDR2 YYNGEE. The CDR3 contains 12 residues. The V end was cut by 5 bases, the J end by 2 bases, with 8 bases between. The CDR3 is CASSGRTYEQYF. In nucleotides, the CDR3 is TGTGCCAGCAGTGGCAGGACCTACGAGCAGTACTTC.

This clone came up once. The genes are TRBV6-5 and TRBJ2-7; possibly TRBD1 or TRBD2 for D (5 bases each). The CDR3 is made up of 12 amino acids. Between the trimmed V and J ends, which lost 11 bases and 3 bases, there was a span of 14 bases. Germline CDR1 MNHEY, CDR2 SVGAGI. The CDR3: CACQGPSYEQYF. The CDR3 DNA reads as TGTGCCTGCCAGGGACCGAGCTACGAGCAGTACTTC.

The chain uses TRBV15 and TRBJ2-1; D uncertain. Trimming took off 0 bases at V and 10 bases at J, with 16 bases between the two ends. Per the germline V gene, CDR1 is LNHNV and CDR2 is YYDKDF (reference sequence). The CDR3 consists of 15 residues. The CDR3 here is CATSRDGLAQAEQFF. As DNA, the CDR3 is TGTGCCACCAGCAGAGATGGGTTAGCCCAAGCAGAGCAGTTCTTC.

The chain recombines TRBV27 with TRBJ2-1; D remains unclear. V was trimmed by 10 bases and J by 8 bases, leaving 18 bases between them. The CDR3 runs 13 residues. Germline CDR1 and CDR2: MNHEY and SMNVEV (reference sequence). DNA of the CDR3: TGTGCCACCACACCCCCTTGGTCGTATGAGCAGTTCTTC. Translation: CATTPPWSYEQFF.

V usage is TRBV28 and J usage is TRBJ1-2; D may be TRBD1 (5 bases). Trimming removed 3 bases from V and 2 bases from J, with 7 bases in between. The CDR3 has 13 amino acids. Germline V gene data show CDR1 as MDHEN and CDR2 as SYDVKM. CDR3 nucleotide sequence: TGTGCCAGCAGTTTGGGACCGAACTATGGCTACACCTTC. It codes for CASSLGPNYGYTF.

V gene TRBV5-4 combines with J gene TRBJ1-4, with D unresolved. The CDR3 sequence is 13 residues long. V gave up 4 bases and J gave up 8 bases, with 12 bases separating them. In germline, CDR1 is SGHNT, CDR2 YYREEE (reference sequence). The CDR3 protein is CASSPSTAEKLFF. The CDR3 DNA follows: TGTGCCAGCAGCCCTTCTACCGCGGAAAAACTGTTTTTT.

This clone was observed a few times. This chain joins TRBV19 and TRBJ1-4, with D uncertain. The CDR3 runs to 14 residues. V shed 4 bases and J shed 8 bases, with 14 bases lying between them. The germline CDR1 and CDR2 sequences are LNHDA and SQIVND (reference sequence). The CDR3 region has the DNA TGTGCCAGTAGTACTGGGTCCAGCAGGGAAAAACTGTTTTTT. As protein: CASSTGSSREKLFF.

This clone is judged medium-sized. This chain links TRBV5-6 with TRBJ2-1, with 9 bases aligning to TRBD1. Losses at the gene ends were 2 bases for V and 4 bases for J; bases not matched to a gene: 7. The CDR3 has 16 amino acids. Germline CDR1 is SGHDT and CDR2 is YYEEEE. CDR3 nucleotides: TGTGCCAGCAGCTTAGACAGGGGGGCTACTTACAATGAGCAGTTCTTC. Translated: CASSLDRGATYNEQFF.

CDR3 residues: CASSLPSTGYGFEQYF. CDR3 sequence (DNA): TGTGCCAGCAGCTTACCCTCTACCGGTTACGGATTCGAGCAGTACTTC. The chain has TRBV11-2 and TRBJ2-7; no clear D gene. V was cut by 2 bases and J by 6 bases, with 20 bases left in between. CDR3 length equals 16 residues. The germline V gene encodes CDR1 SGHAT and CDR2 FQNNGV.

The chain recombines TRBV29-1 with TRBJ2-7; TRBD2 matches 10 bases. V was pared by 6 bases and J by 3 bases, with 8 bases of the junction left unmatched. The CDR3 consists of 14 residues. Germline values: CDR1 SQVTM, CDR2 ANQGSEA. CDR3 DNA: TGCAGCGTCCCAGGACTAGCGGAAGGCTACGAGCAGTACTTC. The encoded protein is CSVPGLAEGYEQYF.

The J gene is TRBJ2-3, the V gene TRBV4-1, with D unclear. This CDR3 has 16 residues. Germline V gives CDR1 MGHRA, CDR2 YSYEKL. V lost 3 bases and J lost 0, with 13 bases in between. The CDR3 is CASSHPREGSTDTQYF. The CDR3 nucleotides are TGCGCCAGCAGCCACCCCCGAGAAGGAAGCACAGATACGCAGTATTTT.

The chain uses TRBV10-3 and TRBJ1-1, with TRBD1 matching over 8 bases. The CDR3 is 12 amino acids. V was pared by 6 bases and J by 3 bases, with 0 bases of the junction left unmatched. The germline V gene has CDR1 ENHRY and CDR2 SYGVKD. This CDR3 reads CAIRDRDTEAFF. The CDR3 region has the DNA TGTGCCATCAGGGACAGGGACACTGAAGCTTTCTTT.

This clone was detected a few times. V and J are TRBV6-6 and TRBJ2-2; unclear D gene. CDR1 is MNHNY and CDR2 is SVGAGI in the germline V gene (reference sequence). The CDR3 is 11 amino acids. V was cut by 7 bases and J by 7 bases, with 7 bases left in between. CDR3 sequence reads: CASTRNGELFF. CDR3 DNA: TGTGCCAGCACCCGGAACGGGGAGCTGTTTTTT.

The genes are TRBV7-2 and TRBJ1-2; D gene ambiguous. Germline V CDR1 and CDR2: SGHTA, FQGNSA. V dropped 0 bases and J dropped 8 bases, with 10 bases sitting between them. CDR3 length: 13 residues. The CDR3 loop reads CASSLAMARGYTF. The CDR3 DNA reads as TGTGCCAGCAGCTTAGCGATGGCCCGGGGCTACACCTTC.

This chain uses TRBV28 with TRBJ1-1; no firm D call. Germline CDR1 MDHEN, CDR2 SYDVKM. The CDR3 spans 12 residues. Trimming shortened V by 7 bases and J by 4 bases, and 10 bases separated the two germline ends. Here the CDR3 DNA reads TGTGCCAGCACCACGGGGAGCACTGAAGCTTTCTTT. It codes for CASTTGSTEAFF. Full variable domain (remainder filled in from reference TRBV28 and TRBJ1-1): DVKVTQSSRYLVKRTGEKVFLECVQDMDHENMFWYRQDPGLGLRLIYFSYDVKMKEKGDIPEGYSVSREKKERFSLILESASTNQTSMYLCASTTGSTEAFFGQGTRLTVV.

The chain has TRBV3-1 (or the pseudogene TRBV3-2) and TRBJ2-3; the match to TRBD2 covers 7 bases. CDR3 length equals 17 residues. Unmatched junction bases numbered 10, after V lost 1 base and J lost 3 bases. The germline gives CDR1 LGHDT, CDR2 YNNKEL (reference sequence). The CDR3 coding sequence is TGTGCCAGCAGCCAAGTGGGTAGGGAGGGCTTTACAGATACGCAGTATTTT. Encoded protein: CASSQVGREGFTDTQYF.

In its sample, this clone was seen a few times. J is TRBJ2-2 and V is TRBV6-1, with 8 positions matching TRBD1. Germline assignment: CDR1 MNHNS and CDR2 SASEGT. Germline trimming cut 1 base from V and 3 bases from J; bases unmatched to any gene: 7. The CDR3 runs to 17 residues. CDR3 nucleotides: TGTGCCAGCAGTGAAGGGACAGGGATGTCGGACACCGGGGAGCTGTTTTTT. Its protein product is CASSEGTGMSDTGELFF.

This chain connects TRBV28 to TRBJ2-7; D uncertain. The germline gives CDR1 MDHEN, CDR2 SYDVKM. V lost 7 bases and J lost 4, with 11 bases in between. CDR3 size: 12 residues. The CDR3 region has the DNA TGTGCCAGCACCGTCACTCCTTACGAGCAGTACTTC. Translation: CASTVTPYEQYF.

This CDR3 is CASSPTAGGNTEAFF. In DNA, the CDR3 is TGTGCCAGCTCACCAACTGCCGGGGGTAATACTGAAGCTTTCTTT. This chain uses TRBV18 with TRBJ1-1; perhaps TRBD1 as D (5 bases). The CDR3 extends over 15 amino acids. Germline CDR1 is KGHSH and CDR2 is LQKENI. Trimming removed 2 bases from V and 5 bases from J, with 15 bases in between.

The chain recombines TRBV28 with TRBJ2-1; D is uncertain. The CDR3 runs to 16 residues. Between the trimmed V and J ends, which lost 6 bases and 0 bases, there was a span of 15 bases. Germline V gives CDR1 MDHEN, CDR2 SYDVKM. DNA for the CDR3: TGTGCCAGCAGCCGCCTACACCTAAGCTCCTACAATGAGCAGTTCTTC. Protein: CASSRLHLSSYNEQFF.

This clone is labeled as medium-sized. CDR3 nucleotide sequence: TGTGCCAGCAGTCTAACCTTTGCAGATAGCAATCAGCCCCAGCATTTT. Its translation is CASSLTFADSNQPQHF. The chain links TRBV2 to TRBJ1-5, with unresolved D. V lost 5 bases, J lost 0 bases, and 14 bases lay in between. CDR1 SNHLY and CDR2 FYNNEI come from the germline V gene. The CDR3 has 16 residues.

The chain has TRBV5-4 and TRBJ2-1, with 8 bases lining up with TRBD2. Per the germline V gene, CDR1 is SGHNT and CDR2 is YYREEE (reference sequence). The ends lost 2 bases at V and 0 bases at J; junction bases unmatched: 4. CDR3 length: 16 amino acids. CDR3 coding DNA: TGTGCCAGCAGCTTAGCGGGGGCGAGCTCCTACAATGAGCAGTTCTTC. This sequence encodes CASSLAGASSYNEQFF.

The V call is TRBV9, the J call TRBJ2-4; D not certain. Trimming removed 0 bases at V and 1 base at J, with 11 bases between. The CDR3 has 16 residues. Germline V CDR1 and CDR2: SGDLS, YYNGEE. The CDR3 nucleotides are TGTGCCAGCAGCGTAGGAGTAGGGCTGGCCAAAAACATTCAGTACTTC. Residues: CASSVGVGLAKNIQYF.

V gene TRBV9 combines with J gene TRBJ2-1; a weak D match, TRBD2 (6 bases). CDR3 length: 15 amino acids. The germline V gene has CDR1 SGDLS and CDR2 YYNGEE. Trimming took 0 bases from V and 7 from J, leaving 14 bases between them. This chain's CDR3 is CASSVASAEGNEQFF. The CDR3 DNA reads as TGTGCCAGCAGCGTAGCCTCCGCGGAGGGAAATGAGCAGTTCTTC.

This clone has at least ten counts. CDR3 in amino acids: CASSPSGRSRDTQYF. In DNA, the CDR3 is TGTGCCAGTAGTCCTAGCGGGAGGTCAAGAGATACGCAGTATTTT. The genes are TRBV19 and TRBJ2-3, with TRBD2 matching 11 bases. V lost 5 bases to trimming and J lost 5 bases; unmatched junction nucleotides: 6. This CDR3 region has 15 residues. The germline gives CDR1 LNHDA, CDR2 SQIVND (reference sequence). The full variable domain, its missing parts supplied by reference TRBV19 and TRBJ2-3, is DGGITQSPKYLFRKEGQNVTLSCEQNLNHDAMYWYRQDPGQGLRLIYYSQIVNDFQKGDIAEGYSVSREKKESFPLTVTSAQKNPTAFYLCASSPSGRSRDTQYFGPGTRLTVL.

CDR3 region: CASSSGLAGNTDTQYF. The DNA for the CDR3 is TGTGCCAGCAGCTCGGGACTAGCGGGAAACACAGATACGCAGTATTTT. V is TRBV11-3 and J is TRBJ2-3; 13 bases agree with TRBD2. The CDR3 runs 16 residues. The junction had 3 bases not matched to a gene; V was cut back by 4 bases and J by 2 bases. Germline V lookup: CDR1 SGHNT, CDR2 YENEEA.

This chain joins TRBV19 and TRBJ1-4; 10 nucleotides match TRBD1. Trimming removed 5 bases from V and 7 bases from J; junction bases left unmatched: 10. The CDR3 sequence is 16 residues long. Germline CDR1 is LNHDA and CDR2 is SQIVND (reference sequence). The CDR3 loop is CASSFFPGTGVEKLFF. For the CDR3, the DNA is TGTGCCAGTAGTTTTTTCCCCGGGACAGGGGTTGAAAAACTGTTTTTT.

The chain couples TRBV25-1 to TRBJ2-2; D is uncertain. The CDR3 runs 14 residues. V shed 2 bases and J shed 5 bases, with 9 bases lying between them. Germline V gives CDR1 MGHDK, CDR2 SYGVNS. CDR3 region: CASSEISGTGELFF. The CDR3 region has the DNA TGTGCCAGCAGTGAAATAAGTGGGACCGGGGAGCTGTTTTTT.

V is TRBV2 and J is TRBJ2-2, with 9 bases matching TRBD1. This CDR3 has 14 amino acids. The V gene end was trimmed by 6 bases and the J gene end by 6 bases; junction bases not matched to a gene: 5. Looked up from germline, CDR1 is SNHLY and CDR2 is FYNNEI. Here the CDR3 DNA reads TGTGCCAGCAGGTCACAGGGGGCGCCCGGGGAGCTGTTTTTT. Translating gives CASRSQGAPGELFF. The whole variable domain, filled in from reference TRBV2 and TRBJ2-2, reads EPEVTQTPSHQVTQMGQEVILRCVPISNHLYFYWYRQILGQKVEFLVSFYNNEISEKSEIFDDQFSVERPDGSNFTLKIRSTKLEDSAMYFCASRSQGAPGELFFGEGSRLTVL.

CDR3 loop: CSAGSGPTNTGELFF. The DNA of the CDR3 is TGCAGCGCCGGCAGTGGCCCTACGAACACCGGGGAGCTGTTTTTT. This rearrangement joins TRBV29-1 to TRBJ2-2; D is unresolved. V lost 7 bases, J lost 0 bases, and 15 bases lay in between. Per the germline V gene, CDR1 is SQVTM and CDR2 is ANQGSEA. The CDR3 loop spans 15 amino acids.